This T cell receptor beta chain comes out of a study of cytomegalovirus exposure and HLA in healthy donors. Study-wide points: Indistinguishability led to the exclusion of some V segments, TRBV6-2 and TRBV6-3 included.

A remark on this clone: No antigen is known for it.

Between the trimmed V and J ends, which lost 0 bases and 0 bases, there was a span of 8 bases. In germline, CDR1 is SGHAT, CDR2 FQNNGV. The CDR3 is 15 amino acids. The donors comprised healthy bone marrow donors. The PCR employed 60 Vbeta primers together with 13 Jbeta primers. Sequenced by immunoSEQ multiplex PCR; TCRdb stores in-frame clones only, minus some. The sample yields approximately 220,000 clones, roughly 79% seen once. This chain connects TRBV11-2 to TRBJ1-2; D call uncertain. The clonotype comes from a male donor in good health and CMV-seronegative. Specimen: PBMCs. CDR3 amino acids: CASSLEQPANYGYTF. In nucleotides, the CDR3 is TGTGCCAGCAGCTTAGAACAGCCCGCTAACTATGGCTACACCTTC.